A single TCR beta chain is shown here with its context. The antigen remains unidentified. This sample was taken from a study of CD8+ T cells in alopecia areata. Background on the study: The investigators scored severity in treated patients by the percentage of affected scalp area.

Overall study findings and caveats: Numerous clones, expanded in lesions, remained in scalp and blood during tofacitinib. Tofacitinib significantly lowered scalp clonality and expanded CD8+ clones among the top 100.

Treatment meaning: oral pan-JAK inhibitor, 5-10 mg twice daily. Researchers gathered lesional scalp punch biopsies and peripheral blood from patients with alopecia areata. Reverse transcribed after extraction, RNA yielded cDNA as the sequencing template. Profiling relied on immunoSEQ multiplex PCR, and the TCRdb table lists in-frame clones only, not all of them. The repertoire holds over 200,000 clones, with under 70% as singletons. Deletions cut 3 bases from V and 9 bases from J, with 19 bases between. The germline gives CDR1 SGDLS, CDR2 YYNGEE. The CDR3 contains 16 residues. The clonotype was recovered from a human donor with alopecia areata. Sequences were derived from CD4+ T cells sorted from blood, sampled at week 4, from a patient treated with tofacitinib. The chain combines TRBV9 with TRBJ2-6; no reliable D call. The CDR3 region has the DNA TGTGCCAGCAGCGGGAGCTTGGTAGGGCCCCTCAACGTCCTGACTTTC. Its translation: CASSGSLVGPLNVLTF.